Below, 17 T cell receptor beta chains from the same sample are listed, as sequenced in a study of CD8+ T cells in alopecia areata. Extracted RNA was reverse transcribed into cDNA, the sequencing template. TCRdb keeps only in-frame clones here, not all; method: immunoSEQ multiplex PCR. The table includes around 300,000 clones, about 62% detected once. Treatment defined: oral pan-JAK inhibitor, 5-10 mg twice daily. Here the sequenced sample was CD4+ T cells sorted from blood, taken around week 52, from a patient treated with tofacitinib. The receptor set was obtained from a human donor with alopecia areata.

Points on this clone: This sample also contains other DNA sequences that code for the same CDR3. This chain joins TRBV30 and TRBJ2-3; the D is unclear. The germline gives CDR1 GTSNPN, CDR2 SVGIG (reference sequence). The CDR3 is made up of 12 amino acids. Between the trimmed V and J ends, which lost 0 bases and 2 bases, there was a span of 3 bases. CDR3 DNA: TGTGCCTGGAGTGTTTCCACAGATACGCAGTATTTT. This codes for CAWSVSTDTQYF. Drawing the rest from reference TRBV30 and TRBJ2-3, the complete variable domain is SQTIHQWPATLVQPVGSPLSLECTVEGTSNPNLYWYRQAAGRGLQLLFYSVGIGQISSEVPQNLSASRPQDRQFILSSKKLLLSDSGFYLCAWSVSTDTQYFGPGTRLTVL.

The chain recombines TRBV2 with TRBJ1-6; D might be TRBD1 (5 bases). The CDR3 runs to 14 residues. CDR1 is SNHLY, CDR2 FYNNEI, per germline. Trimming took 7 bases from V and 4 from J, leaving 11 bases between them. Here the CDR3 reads CASTGRQYNSPLHF. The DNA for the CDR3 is TGTGCCAGCACGGGGCGGCAATATAATTCACCCCTCCACTTT.

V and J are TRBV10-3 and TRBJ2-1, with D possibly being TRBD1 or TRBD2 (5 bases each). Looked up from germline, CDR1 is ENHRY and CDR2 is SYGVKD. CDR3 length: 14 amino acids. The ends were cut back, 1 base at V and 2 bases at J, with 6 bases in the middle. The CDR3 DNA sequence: TGTGCCATCAGTGAGTTGGGGGCCTACAATGAGCAGTTCTTC. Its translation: CAISELGAYNEQFF.

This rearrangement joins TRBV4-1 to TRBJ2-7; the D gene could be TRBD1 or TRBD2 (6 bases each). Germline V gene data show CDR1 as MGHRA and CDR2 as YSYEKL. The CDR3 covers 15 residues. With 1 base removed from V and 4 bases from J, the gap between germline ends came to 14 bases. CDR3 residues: CASSQAGGQRYEQYF. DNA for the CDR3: TGCGCCAGCAGCCAAGCTGGGGGGCAGAGATACGAGCAGTACTTC.

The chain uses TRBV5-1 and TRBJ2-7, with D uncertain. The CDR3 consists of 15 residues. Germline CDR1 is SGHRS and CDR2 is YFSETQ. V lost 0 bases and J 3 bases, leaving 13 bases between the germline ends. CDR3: CASSLARRDVYEQYF. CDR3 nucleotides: TGCGCCAGCAGCTTGGCCAGAAGGGATGTCTACGAGCAGTACTTC. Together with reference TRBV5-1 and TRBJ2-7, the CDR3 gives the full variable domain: KAGVTQTPRYLIKTRGQQVTLSCSPISGHRSVSWYQQTPGQGLQFLFEYFSETQRNKGNFPGRFSGRQFSNSRSEMNVSTLELGDSALYLCASSLARRDVYEQYFGPGTRLTVT.

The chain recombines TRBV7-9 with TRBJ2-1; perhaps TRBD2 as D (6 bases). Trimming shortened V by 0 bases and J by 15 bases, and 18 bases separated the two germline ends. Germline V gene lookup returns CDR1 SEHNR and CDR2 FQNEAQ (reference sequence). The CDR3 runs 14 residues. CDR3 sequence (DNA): TGTGCCAGCAGCTTAGCGGCGGGACCTAGGGTTGTGTTCTTC. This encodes CASSLAAGPRVVFF. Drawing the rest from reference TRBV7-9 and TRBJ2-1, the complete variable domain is DTGVSQNPRHKITKRGQNVTFRCDPISEHNRLYWYRQTLGQGPEFLTYFQNEAQLEKSRLLSDRFSAERPKGSFSTLEIQRTEQGDSAMYLCASSLAAGPRVVFFGPGTRLTVL.

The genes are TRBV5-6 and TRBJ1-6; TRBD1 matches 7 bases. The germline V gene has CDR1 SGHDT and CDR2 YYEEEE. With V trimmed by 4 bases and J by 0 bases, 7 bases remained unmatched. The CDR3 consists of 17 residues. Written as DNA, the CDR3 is TGTGCCAGCAGCGGGACGGGACAGCCCTCCTATAATTCACCCCTCCACTTT. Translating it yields CASSGTGQPSYNSPLHF. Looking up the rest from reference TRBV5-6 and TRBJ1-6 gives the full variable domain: DAGVTQSPTHLIKTRGQQVTLRCSPKSGHDTVSWYQQALGQGPQFIFQYYEEEERQRGNFPDRFSGHQFPNYSSELNVNALLLGDSALYLCASSGTGQPSYNSPLHFGNGTRLTVT.

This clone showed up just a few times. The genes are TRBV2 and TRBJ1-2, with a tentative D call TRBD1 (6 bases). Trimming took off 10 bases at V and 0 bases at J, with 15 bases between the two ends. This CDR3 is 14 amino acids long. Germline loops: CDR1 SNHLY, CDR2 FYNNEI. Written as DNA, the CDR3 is TGTGCCACCCGGACAGTGGGAGCTAACTATGGCTACACCTTC. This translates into CATRTVGANYGYTF.

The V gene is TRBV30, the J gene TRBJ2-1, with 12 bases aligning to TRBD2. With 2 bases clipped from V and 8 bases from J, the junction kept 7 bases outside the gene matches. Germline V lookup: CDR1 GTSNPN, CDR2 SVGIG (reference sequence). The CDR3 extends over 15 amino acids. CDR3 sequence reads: CAWSTQTSGGDEQFF. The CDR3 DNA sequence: TGTGCCTGGAGTACCCAGACTAGCGGGGGCGATGAGCAGTTCTTC.

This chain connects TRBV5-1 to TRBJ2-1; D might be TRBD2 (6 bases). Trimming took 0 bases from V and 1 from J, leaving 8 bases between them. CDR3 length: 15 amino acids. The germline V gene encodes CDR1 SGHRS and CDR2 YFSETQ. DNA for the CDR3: TGCGCCAGCAGCTTGGCGGGGGTTTCCTACAATGAGCAGTTCTTC. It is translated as CASSLAGVSYNEQFF.

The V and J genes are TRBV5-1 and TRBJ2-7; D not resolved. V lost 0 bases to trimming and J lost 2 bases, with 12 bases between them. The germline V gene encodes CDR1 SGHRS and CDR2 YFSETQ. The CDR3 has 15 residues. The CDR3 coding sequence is TGCGCCAGCAGCTTGGCCCGACTCCCGGCCTACGAGCAGTACTTC. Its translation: CASSLARLPAYEQYF.

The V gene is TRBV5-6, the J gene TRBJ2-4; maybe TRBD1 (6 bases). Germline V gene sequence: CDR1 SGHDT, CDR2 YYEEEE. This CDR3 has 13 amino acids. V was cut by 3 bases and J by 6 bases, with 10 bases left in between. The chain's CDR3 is CASSYGRGNIQYF. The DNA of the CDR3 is TGTGCCAGCAGCTACGGCAGGGGAAACATTCAGTACTTC.

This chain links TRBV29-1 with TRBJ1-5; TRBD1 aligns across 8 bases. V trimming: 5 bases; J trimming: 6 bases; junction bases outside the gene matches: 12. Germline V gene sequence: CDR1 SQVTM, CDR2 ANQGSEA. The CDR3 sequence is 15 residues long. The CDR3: CSVCFRTGPGQPQHF. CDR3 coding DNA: TGCAGCGTTTGCTTTAGGACAGGGCCCGGTCAGCCCCAGCATTTT. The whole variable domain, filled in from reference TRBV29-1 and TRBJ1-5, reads SAVISQKPSRDICQRGTSLTIQCQVDSQVTMMFWYRQQPGQSLTLIATANQGSEATYESGFVIDKFPISRPNLTFSTLTVSNMSPEDSSIYLCSVCFRTGPGQPQHFGDGTRLSIL.

As DNA, the CDR3 is TGTGCCAGCCGGCCGGGAAACACTGAAGCTTTCTTT. It encodes CASRPGNTEAFF. This sequence joins TRBV6-6 and TRBJ1-1; D is ambiguous. From germline, CDR1 is MNHNY and CDR2 SVGAGI (reference sequence). Trimming cost V 8 bases and J 2 bases, with 9 bases left between them. The CDR3 consists of 12 residues.

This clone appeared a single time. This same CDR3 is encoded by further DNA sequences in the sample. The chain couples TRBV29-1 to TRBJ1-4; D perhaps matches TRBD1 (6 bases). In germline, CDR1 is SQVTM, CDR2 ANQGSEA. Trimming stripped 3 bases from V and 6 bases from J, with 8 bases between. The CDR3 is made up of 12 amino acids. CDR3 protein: CSVDRGDEKLFF. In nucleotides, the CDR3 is TGCAGCGTTGATAGGGGGGATGAAAAACTGTTTTTT.

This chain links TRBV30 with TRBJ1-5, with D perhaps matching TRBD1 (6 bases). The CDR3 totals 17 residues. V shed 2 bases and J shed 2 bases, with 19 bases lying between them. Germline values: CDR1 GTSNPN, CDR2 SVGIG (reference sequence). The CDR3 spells CAWSRREGGPGNQPQHF. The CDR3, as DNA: TGTGCCTGGAGTCGTCGGGAGGGGGGACCAGGCAATCAGCCCCAGCATTTT.

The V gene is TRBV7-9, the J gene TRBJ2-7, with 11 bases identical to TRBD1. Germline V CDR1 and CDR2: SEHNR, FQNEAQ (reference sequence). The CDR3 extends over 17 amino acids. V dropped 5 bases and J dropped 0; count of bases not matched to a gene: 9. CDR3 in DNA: TGTGCCAGCAGCCTAACGCCCGGGACAGGGGGCTCCTACGAGCAGTACTTC. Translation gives CASSLTPGTGGSYEQYF.